The 29 T cell receptor beta chains below come from one sample, sequenced in a study of blood T cells in healthy people across ages. A J-beta primer mix and a sample-barcoded 5' primer were used in a second PCR of about 7 to 12 cycles. TCRdb independently ran MiXCR on the 5' RACE reads; one entry per CDR3 protein. The sample comprises under 800,000 distinct CDR3 sequences, about 42% of which are singletons, and roughly 19% rests with the top ten. The sequenced sample was blood. These receptors were obtained from a woman between 55 and 75 years old in good health.

This clonotype was counted ten times or more. This chain links TRBV5-1 with TRBJ2-7; perhaps D is TRBD1 or TRBD2 (5 bases each). The CDR3 loop spans 14 amino acids. Germline V gene lookup returns CDR1 SGHRS and CDR2 YFSETQ. With 7 bases removed from V and 0 bases from J, the gap between germline ends came to 14 bases. This chain's CDR3 is CASCPPGSSYEQYF. The CDR3 region has the DNA TGCGCCAGCTGTCCCCCAGGGAGCTCCTACGAGCAGTACTTC.

This clonotype was observed a handful of times. The chain combines TRBV11-2 with TRBJ2-5; D is unclear. The germline CDR1 and CDR2 sequences are SGHAT and FQNNGV. The germline V and J ends were trimmed by 0 bases and 5 bases, with 10 bases remaining between them. The CDR3 has 14 amino acids. The CDR3 region is CASSLDFGFETQYF. The CDR3 DNA follows: TGTGCCAGCAGCTTAGATTTCGGATTTGAGACCCAGTACTTC.

This chain links TRBV6-5 with TRBJ1-4, with D possibly matching TRBD1 (6 bases). The CDR3 contains 14 residues. Trimming cost V 5 bases and J 5 bases, with 12 bases left between them. From germline, CDR1 is MNHEY and CDR2 SVGAGI. As DNA, the CDR3 is TGTGCCAGCAGTGACCCCACAGGGAATGAAAAACTGTTTTTT. This gives the protein CASSDPTGNEKLFF.

The chain uses TRBV28 and TRBJ1-1; 7 nucleotides line up with TRBD1. The CDR3 has 14 residues. Trimming took 10 bases from V and 0 from J; bases not matched to a gene: 8. Per germline, CDR1 MDHEN and CDR2 SYDVKM. The CDR3 coding sequence is TGTGCCAACGGACAGGCAGGGGTGAACACTGAAGCTTTCTTT. Protein sequence: CANGQAGVNTEAFF.

This clonotype came up many times. The rearrangement uses TRBV9 and TRBJ2-7, with a tentative D call TRBD2 (6 bases). The CDR3 covers 15 residues. The V gene lost 3 bases and the J gene lost 3 bases, with 16 bases spanning the gap. Germline V gives CDR1 SGDLS, CDR2 YYNGEE. CDR3 nucleotides: TGTGCCAGCAGCGCATCCTCTGGCGGGGTCTACGAGCAGTACTTC. This codes for CASSASSGGVYEQYF.

The genes are TRBV11-2 and TRBJ2-5, with 11 bases fitting TRBD2. This CDR3 has 16 amino acids. From germline, CDR1 is SGHAT and CDR2 FQNNGV. The J segment lost 4 bases and the V segment lost 2 bases, leaving 6 bases of the junction unmatched. The CDR3 region has the DNA TGTGCCAGCAGCTTACATAGCGGGGGGGCCGTAGAGACCCAGTACTTC. It encodes CASSLHSGGAVETQYF.

Regarding this clonotype: A read error may account for a junction end that differs from germline. J is TRBJ2-3 and V is TRBV7-6; maybe TRBD2 (6 bases). Per germline, CDR1 SGHVS and CDR2 FNYEAQ. CDR3 length equals 19 residues. CDR3 DNA sequence: TGTGCCAGCGGCTTATATTCGGGGGAGGCTAGACGGAACACAGATACGCAGTATTTT. Translation: CASGLYSGEARRNTDTQYF.

The chain has TRBV3-1 and TRBJ1-5; D might be TRBD1 (5 bases). The germline V gene encodes CDR1 LGHDT and CDR2 YNNKEL (reference sequence). The CDR3 covers 16 residues. The CDR3 sequence is CVNSQDGREGNQPQHF. CDR3 coding DNA: TGTGTCAACAGCCAAGACGGCAGGGAAGGCAATCAGCCCCAGCATTTT.

The chain couples TRBV25-1 to TRBJ2-1, with 8 nucleotides matching TRBD1. The CDR3 totals 16 residues. The V gene's germline CDR1 is MGHDK and CDR2 SYGVNS. Trimming cost V 1 base and J 8 bases; bases outside gene matches: 10. For the CDR3, the DNA is TGTGCCAGCAGTGAATCACGCCCAGGGACAGGTTATGAGCAGTTCTTC. It is translated as CASSESRPGTGYEQFF.

This clonotype was seen only a few times. The V call is TRBV15, the J call TRBJ2-6; a possible D gene is TRBD2 (5 bases). The V gene's germline CDR1 is LNHNV and CDR2 YYDKDF (reference sequence). The CDR3 length is 19 residues. Trimming took off 3 bases at V and 4 bases at J, with 22 bases between the two ends. The CDR3 here is CATSSLAAGPWLGANVLTF. The CDR3 bases are TGTGCCACCAGCAGTCTAGCAGCAGGTCCCTGGTTAGGGGCCAACGTCCTGACTTTC.

V is TRBV5-1 and J is TRBJ2-2, with D possibly called TRBD1 or TRBD2 (5 bases each). Germline V gives CDR1 SGHRS, CDR2 YFSETQ. This CDR3 contains 13 residues. V lost 4 bases, J lost 4 bases, and 8 bases lay in between. This CDR3 reads CASSQGPTGELFF. In nucleotides, the CDR3 is TGCGCCAGCAGCCAGGGACCCACCGGGGAGCTGTTTTTT.

There are a few counts of this clonotype. The chain is built from TRBV9 and TRBJ2-3; unclear D gene. In germline, CDR1 is SGDLS, CDR2 YYNGEE. V was clipped by 0 bases and J by 9 bases, with 8 bases between them. The CDR3 sequence is 12 residues long. CDR3 DNA: TGTGCCAGCAGCGTAGACGCAGGCACGCAGTATTTT. As protein: CASSVDAGTQYF.

The chain links TRBV12-3 or TRBV12-4 to TRBJ1-1; no clear D gene. The V end was cut by 8 bases, the J end by 0 bases, with 19 bases between. This CDR3 is 16 amino acids long. The CDR3 DNA reads as TGTGCCAGCCCCCCCGGCGACAAGCTCATGAACACTGAAGCTTTCTTT. This sequence encodes CASPPGDKLMNTEAFF.

This clonotype appeared a single time. The chain has TRBV12-3 or TRBV12-4 and TRBJ2-1; D ambiguous. There are 15 residues in the CDR3. Trimming shortened V by 3 bases and J by 3 bases, and 12 bases separated the two germline ends. Here the CDR3 reads CASSFRTYSYNEQFF. CDR3 DNA: TGTGCCAGCAGTTTTAGGACCTACAGCTACAATGAGCAGTTCTTC.

This clonotype was picked up one time. V gene TRBV7-9 combines with J gene TRBJ2-1; maybe TRBD2 (5 bases). There are 12 residues in the CDR3. Germline V gene lookup returns CDR1 SEHNR and CDR2 FQNEAQ (reference sequence). The V end lost 5 bases, the J end lost 10 bases, and 12 bases lay between the germline ends. The CDR3 spells CASSPRGGEQFF. The CDR3 nucleotides read TGTGCCAGCAGCCCCCGGGGTGGCGAGCAGTTCTTC.

This clonotype was seen a handful of times. The V gene is TRBV28, the J gene TRBJ1-2, with D unclear. The CDR3 has 13 residues. CDR1 is MDHEN and CDR2 is SYDVKM in the germline V gene. V was pared by 2 bases and J by 8 bases, with 12 bases between. This CDR3 is CASSLEGMGGYTF. The CDR3 DNA sequence: TGTGCCAGCAGTTTAGAGGGAATGGGAGGCTACACCTTC.

The J gene is TRBJ2-2, the V gene TRBV7-2; D is possibly TRBD2 (6 bases). The CDR3 spans 16 residues. V gave up 5 bases and J gave up 5 bases, with 18 bases separating them. CDR1 SGHTA and CDR2 FQGNSA come from the germline V gene. The DNA for the CDR3 is TGTGCCAGCAGCCAGAGATTAGCGGACATGACCGGGGAGCTGTTTTTT. Its translation: CASSQRLADMTGELFF.

The genes are TRBV4-1 and TRBJ2-7; 7 bases match TRBD1. The CDR3 totals 15 residues. Germline lookup yields CDR1 MGHRA and CDR2 YSYEKL. The trim removed 4 bases at V and 5 bases at J, leaving 11 bases unmatched. CDR3 amino acids: CASSPGQASKDEQYF. The CDR3 DNA reads as TGCGCCAGCAGCCCTGGACAGGCGTCGAAGGACGAGCAGTACTTC.

The table lists this clonotype with a few counts. The genes are TRBV6-1 and TRBJ2-3, with 7 bases lining up with TRBD1. After removal of 1 base from V and 4 bases from J, the junction contained 5 bases not matched to a gene. The CDR3 length is 15 residues. Germline values: CDR1 MNHNS, CDR2 SASEGT. CDR3 in DNA: TGTGCCAGCAGTGAAGAAAGAGGGGGCGCAGATACGCAGTATTTT. The encoded protein is CASSEERGGADTQYF.

The chain carries TRBV20-1 and TRBJ1-1, with D unresolved. CDR1 DFQATT and CDR2 SNEGSKA come from the germline V gene (reference sequence). V lost 2 bases and J lost 1, with 5 bases in between. The CDR3 sequence is 12 residues long. DNA for the CDR3: TGCAGTGCTAGAAACACGAACACTGAAGCTTTCTTT. Translated: CSARNTNTEAFF.

This clonotype was recorded at least ten times. This clone may be a read error of a much larger clone one base away. The chain couples TRBV7-2 to TRBJ2-3; possibly TRBD2 for D (6 bases). CDR1 is SGHTA, CDR2 FQGNSA, per germline. V shed 4 bases and J shed 3 bases, with 14 bases lying between them. This CDR3 comprises 15 residues. CDR3 loop: CASSWRGAATDTQYF. DNA of the CDR3: TGTGCCAGCAGCTGGCGGGGAGCGGCTACAGATACGCAGTATTTT. The full variable domain, completed using reference TRBV7-2 and TRBJ2-3, is GAGVSQSPSNKVTEKGKDVELRCDPISGHTALYWYRQSLGQGLEFLIYFQGNSAPDKSGLPSDRFSAERTGGSVSTLTIQRTQQEDSAVYLCASSWRGAATDTQYFGPGTRLTVL.

This clonotype was observed a few times. The chain uses TRBV6-5 and TRBJ1-6, with D uncertain. Per germline, CDR1 MNHEY and CDR2 SVGAGI. V was pared by 4 bases and J by 3 bases, with 19 bases between. This CDR3 has 18 residues. The CDR3 DNA reads TGTGCCAGCAGTTCCCCCGCGGGGTTGGGTGACTATAATTCACCCCTCCACTTT. Encoded protein: CASSSPAGLGDYNSPLHF.

The V call is TRBV3-1, the J call TRBJ2-7; TRBD2 is a possible D gene (5 bases). The end of the DNA fits TRBJ2-5 better, so the J call may be wrong. Germline V gives CDR1 LGHDT, CDR2 YNNKEL (reference sequence). This CDR3 contains 13 residues. The CDR3 DNA follows: TGTGCCAGCAGCCAACTTCAGCGGGAGACCCAGTACTTC. It codes for CASSQLQRETQYF.

The CDR3: CASSLGDYPSEQFF. The CDR3 nucleotides read TGTGCCAGCAGCCTCGGGGACTACCCTTCAGAGCAGTTCTTC. The J gene is TRBJ2-1, the V gene TRBV13; 7 nucleotides match TRBD2. This CDR3 comprises 14 residues. Per the germline V gene, CDR1 is PRHDT and CDR2 is FYEKMQ (reference sequence). Trimming at V came to 5 bases and at J to 10 bases, leaving 11 bases not matched to a gene.

With respect to this clonotype: One end of the junction varies from germline; a read error may be responsible. The V call is TRBV25-1, the J call TRBJ2-1; D gene unclear. Germline lookup yields CDR1 MGHDK and CDR2 SYGVNS. The CDR3 covers 14 residues. CDR3 in DNA: TGTACCAGCAGTGAAGTCGGGCAGGTCAGCGCGCAGTTCTTC. Translation: CTSSEVGQVSAQFF.

For this clonotype: With a much larger clone just one base away, this may be a read error. The chain carries TRBV29-1 and TRBJ2-5, with D maybe TRBD2 (5 bases). Germline CDR1 and CDR2: SQVTM and ANQGSEA. The CDR3 consists of 15 residues. For the CDR3, the DNA is TGCAGCGTTGAAGATCCTGGGAGTTACCAAGGGACCCAGTACTTC. Amino acid sequence: CSVEDPGSYQGTQYF.

This clonotype was seen more than once but under ten times. CDR3 sequence: CASSLPGRIEAFF. The DNA of the CDR3 is TGCGCCAGCAGCTTGCCCGGGCGTATTGAAGCTTTCTTT. V and J are TRBV5-1 and TRBJ1-1; no firm D call. Trimming shortened V by 1 base and J by 7 bases, and 11 bases separated the two germline ends. Looked up from germline, CDR1 is SGHRS and CDR2 is YFSETQ. The length of the CDR3 is 13 residues.

This sequence joins TRBV29-1 and TRBJ1-2, with 8 bases identical to TRBD1. This CDR3 contains 13 residues. Germline V CDR1 and CDR2: SQVTM, ANQGSEA. V dropped 8 bases and J dropped 0; count of bases not matched to a gene: 5. CDR3 in DNA: TGCAGCACAGGACAGGGCCCTAACTATGGCTACACCTTC. This codes for CSTGQGPNYGYTF.

The genes are TRBV18 and TRBJ2-7; TRBD2 agrees at 7 bases. Gene TRBJ2-5 matches the end of the DNA better, so the J call may be wrong. There are 13 residues in the CDR3. Germline CDR1 KGHSH, CDR2 LQKENI. The CDR3, as DNA: TGTGCCAGCTCACCACAACTAGCGGAGACCCAGTACTTC. It yields the protein CASSPQLAETQYF.